This T cell receptor (beta chain) was sequenced in a study of blood T cell repertoires in COVID-19. Study details: Donors in the United States, Italy and Spain gave samples during acute or convalescent COVID-19.

This CDR3 is 15 amino acids long. V was clipped by 5 bases and J by 0 bases, with 12 bases between them. Per germline, CDR1 SGHNT and CDR2 YENEEA. Assay used: immunoSEQ multiplex PCR; TCRdb lists only in-frame clones, some missing. The data show 100,000 to 150,000 clones, about 85% seen once. The clonotype was recovered from a man older than 75 with active or convalescent COVID-19. Sequencing used peripheral blood. The V call is TRBV11-3, the J call TRBJ2-3; D possibly corresponds to TRBD2 (6 bases). CDR3 loop: CASSNTGASTDTQYF. The CDR3 DNA sequence: TGTGCCAGCAGCAACACGGGAGCTAGCACAGATACGCAGTATTTT.